One and the same sample provided the 30 T cell receptor beta chains below, sequenced in a study of cytomegalovirus exposure and HLA in healthy donors. This PCR relied on a set of 60 Vbeta primers and 13 Jbeta primers. The assay was immunoSEQ multiplex PCR, and TCRdb's table has in-frame clones only and misses some. Altogether roughly 110,000 clones are present, about two thirds being singletons, with the ten largest covering roughly 3%. Sequenced material: PBMCs. The source is a female donor in good health and CMV-seronegative.

Notes on this clone: Additional DNA sequences in this sample encode the identical CDR3. J is TRBJ2-5 and V is TRBV19; 7 nucleotides agree with TRBD2. J was trimmed by 3 bases and V by 4 bases; bases with no gene match: 5. The CDR3 loop spans 14 amino acids. CDR1 LNHDA and CDR2 SQIVND come from the germline V gene (reference sequence). As DNA, the CDR3 is TGTGCCAGTAGTAACGGCGGGAGTGAAGAGACCCAGTACTTC. Residues: CASSNGGSEETQYF. The entire variable domain, with the rest obtained from reference TRBV19 and TRBJ2-5, is as follows: DGGITQSPKYLFRKEGQNVTLSCEQNLNHDAMYWYRQDPGQGLRLIYYSQIVNDFQKGDIAEGYSVSREKKESFPLTVTSAQKNPTAFYLCASSNGGSEETQYFGPGTRLLVL.

Of note for this clone: The sample has other DNA sequences that encode this CDR3 too. The gene calls are TRBV7-8 and TRBJ1-1; D gene ambiguous. The ends were cut back, 4 bases at V and 0 bases at J, with 6 bases in the middle. This CDR3 has 13 amino acids. Germline-derived CDR1 and CDR2 are SGHVS and FQNEAQ. This CDR3 reads CASSSGVNTEAFF. The CDR3 DNA reads TGTGCCAGCAGCTCCGGGGTGAACACTGAAGCTTTCTTT. Complete variable domain (other parts from reference TRBV7-8 and TRBJ1-1): GAGVSQSPRYKVAKRGQDVALRCDPISGHVSLFWYQQALGQGPEFLTYFQNEAQLDKSGLPSDRFFAERPEGSVSTLKIQRTQQEDSAVYLCASSSGVNTEAFFGQGTRLTVV.

A remark on this clone: An end of the junction differs from the germline gene, which may be a read error. The chain employs TRBV30 and TRBJ1-2; D may be TRBD1 (5 bases). CDR1 is GTSNPN and CDR2 is SVGIG in the germline V gene (reference sequence). This CDR3 is built from 9 residues. CDR3 sequence: CAWSPGPHF. CDR3 DNA: TGTGCCTGGAGTCCAGGGCCCCACTTC.

This clone was detected only once. A read error may account for a junction end that differs from germline. V usage is TRBV7-7 and J usage is TRBJ2-3; D remains unclear. CDR3 length: 13 amino acids. CDR1 is SSHAT, CDR2 FNYEAQ, per germline (reference sequence). The CDR3 bases are TGTGCTAGCAGCCCAACTATTCAAGATACGCAGTATTTT. It codes for CASSPTIQDTQYF.

This clone was found once. V gene TRBV6-4 combines with J gene TRBJ1-1, with 9 bases lining up with TRBD1. The V and J ends lost 5 bases and 5 bases, in that order; junction bases with no gene match: 6. Germline CDR1 MRHNA, CDR2 SNTAGT. The CDR3 runs 14 residues. CDR3 amino acids: CASSITGGSTEAFF. The DNA for the CDR3 is TGTGCCAGCAGTATAACAGGGGGCAGTACTGAAGCTTTCTTT.

The chain employs TRBV27 and TRBJ2-3; 10 bases agree with TRBD2. The trim removed 2 bases at V and 5 bases at J, leaving 10 bases unmatched. The CDR3 runs to 17 residues. Germline-derived CDR1 and CDR2 are MNHEY and SMNVEV (reference sequence). The CDR3: CASSLGGLAGVIDTQYF. The CDR3, as DNA: TGTGCCAGCAGTTTAGGGGGGCTAGCGGGAGTGATAGATACGCAGTATTTT.

The chain joins TRBV27 to TRBJ1-1; 7 nucleotides align to TRBD1. CDR3 length: 15 residues. Per germline, CDR1 MNHEY and CDR2 SMNVEV (reference sequence). Trimming at V came to 8 bases and at J to 1 base, leaving 10 bases not matched to a gene. The CDR3 nucleotides read TGTGCCAGCCGGGACAGTGCCCGGCGGAACACTGAAGCTTTCTTT. Residues: CASRDSARRNTEAFF.

The table lists this clone with a few counts. The rearrangement joins TRBV7-9 to TRBJ2-1; 9 bases are a match to TRBD1. The CDR3 is 17 amino acids. The germline CDR1 and CDR2 sequences are SEHNR and FQNEAQ (reference sequence). The junction had 9 bases not matched to a gene; V was cut back by 4 bases and J by 2 bases. The CDR3 region is CASSSNTGTGTYNEQFF. The CDR3 coding sequence is TGTGCCAGCAGCTCAAACACCGGGACAGGGACCTACAATGAGCAGTTCTTC.

The chain has TRBV18 and TRBJ2-1, with a weak D call TRBD2 (5 bases). Germline V gene sequence: CDR1 KGHSH, CDR2 LQKENI. CDR3 length equals 16 residues. Deletions cut 4 bases from V and 0 bases from J, with 13 bases between. CDR3 protein: CASSQLGSLSYNEQFF. The CDR3 bases are TGTGCCAGCTCACAACTTGGGAGTCTCTCCTACAATGAGCAGTTCTTC.

The chain has TRBV5-1 and TRBJ2-3; a possible D gene is TRBD2 (5 bases). The germline gives CDR1 SGHRS, CDR2 YFSETQ. The CDR3 covers 17 residues. The ends were cut back, 0 bases at V and 0 bases at J, with 14 bases in the middle. Here the CDR3 DNA reads TGCGCCAGCAGCTTGGGGGTACTAGTTAGCAGCACAGATACGCAGTATTTT. It codes for CASSLGVLVSSTDTQYF.

The chain has TRBV5-4 and TRBJ2-7; perhaps TRBD1 as D (6 bases). Trimming took off 1 base at V and 3 bases at J, with 11 bases between the two ends. Germline-derived CDR1 and CDR2 are SGHNT and YYREEE (reference sequence). The CDR3 has 14 residues. The CDR3 DNA follows: TGTGCCAGCAGCTTGTATGGGGGCTACTACGAGCAGTACTTC. Translating gives CASSLYGGYYEQYF.

The V call is TRBV9, the J call TRBJ2-3; the match to TRBD2 covers 10 bases. The CDR3 totals 16 residues. The ends lost 0 bases at V and 8 bases at J; junction bases unmatched: 9. From germline, CDR1 is SGDLS and CDR2 YYNGEE. CDR3 nucleotides: TGTGCCAGCAGCGTAGACCCTAGCGGGAGTAGGGGTACGCAGTATTTT. Encoded protein: CASSVDPSGSRGTQYF.

There are a few counts of this clone. The chain links TRBV5-1 to TRBJ2-5; TRBD2 aligns across 12 bases. There are 15 residues in the CDR3. V dropped 6 bases and J dropped 5; count of bases not matched to a gene: 8. Germline V gives CDR1 SGHRS, CDR2 YFSETQ. The CDR3 DNA sequence: TGCGCCAGCAAGACTAGCGGGAGTCCCGAGGAGACCCAGTACTTC. This codes for CASKTSGSPEETQYF.

The chain is built from TRBV2 and TRBJ2-7, with unresolved D. From germline, CDR1 is SNHLY and CDR2 FYNNEI. Trimming pared 6 bases from V and 5 bases from J, leaving 11 bases between. The CDR3 runs to 12 residues. CDR3 residues: CASRKISNEQYF. The CDR3 coding sequence is TGTGCCAGCAGGAAAATCTCTAACGAGCAGTACTTC.

The CDR3: CSADTEAFF. The CDR3 region has the DNA TGCAGTGCCGACACTGAAGCTTTCTTT. V usage is TRBV20-1 and J usage is TRBJ1-1, with no clear D. Trimming left V 6 bases short and J 3 bases short, with 2 bases between. This CDR3 is 9 amino acids long. Germline-derived CDR1 and CDR2 are DFQATT and SNEGSKA (reference sequence).

V gene TRBV5-1 combines with J gene TRBJ2-3, with 15 positions matching TRBD2. Germline values: CDR1 SGHRS, CDR2 YFSETQ. Trimming cost V 3 bases and J 1 base; bases outside gene matches: 6. The length of the CDR3 is 18 residues. The CDR3 here is CASSSGLAGGPGTDTQYF. The CDR3 region has the DNA TGCGCCAGCAGCTCCGGACTAGCGGGAGGGCCGGGCACAGATACGCAGTATTTT.

The V gene is TRBV7-2, the J gene TRBJ1-1; no reliable D call. This CDR3 is 12 amino acids long. The V end lost 3 bases, the J end lost 0 bases, and 2 bases lay between the germline ends. The germline CDR1 and CDR2 sequences are SGHTA and FQGNSA. The CDR3 sequence is CASSFLNTEAFF. The CDR3 nucleotides are TGTGCCAGCAGCTTCTTGAACACTGAAGCTTTCTTT.

V and J are TRBV2 and TRBJ2-6, with 12 bases aligning to TRBD1. Trimming took 9 bases from V and 4 from J; bases not matched to a gene: 7. CDR3 size: 16 residues. Germline V gene data show CDR1 as SNHLY and CDR2 as FYNNEI. The CDR3 DNA sequence: TGTGCCAGGGACCGGGACAGGGGGCTCGGGGCCAACGTCCTGACTTTC. It yields the protein CARDRDRGLGANVLTF.

The genes are TRBV30 and TRBJ2-3; D perhaps matches TRBD2 (6 bases). The germline V gene has CDR1 GTSNPN and CDR2 SVGIG (reference sequence). The germline V and J ends were trimmed by 8 bases and 6 bases, with 15 bases remaining between them. The CDR3 extends over 12 amino acids. CDR3 bases: TGTGCCAGAGGAGGTGGGGGGGATACGCAGTATTTT. Its translation is CARGGGGDTQYF.

V is TRBV27 and J is TRBJ1-1, with D tentatively TRBD1 (6 bases). Trimming took 0 bases from V and 6 from J, leaving 17 bases between them. The CDR3 spans 16 residues. Germline-derived CDR1 and CDR2 are MNHEY and SMNVEV (reference sequence). As DNA, the CDR3 is TGTGCCAGCAGTTTATCGAGGGGGGGCCCTAACGCTGAAGCTTTCTTT. This gives the protein CASSLSRGGPNAEAFF.

The chain recombines TRBV7-2 with TRBJ2-1; 10 positions match TRBD2. The CDR3 length is 14 residues. J lost 15 bases, V lost 1 base, and 9 bases had no gene match. Germline V gene sequence: CDR1 SGHTA, CDR2 FQGNSA. For the CDR3, the DNA is TGTGCCAGCAGCTTAGTCATAGCGGGAGGTCAAATGTTCTTC. It encodes CASSLVIAGGQMFF.

This sequence joins TRBV18 and TRBJ2-3; 9 bases fit TRBD2. This CDR3 contains 15 residues. Unmatched junction bases numbered 6, after V lost 3 bases and J lost 5 bases. Germline V gene sequence: CDR1 KGHSH, CDR2 LQKENI. The CDR3 DNA is TGTGCCAGCTCACCCGGGACTAGCTACGGAGATACGCAGTATTTT. Translating it yields CASSPGTSYGDTQYF.

This clone was detected once. The chain recombines TRBV11-2 with TRBJ1-5; D is possibly TRBD1 (6 bases). Germline CDR1 SGHAT, CDR2 FQNNGV. V shed 1 base and J shed 5 bases, with 9 bases lying between them. CDR3 length equals 14 residues. CDR3 DNA: TGTGCCAGCAGCTTAGCGGGGGGCTATCAGCCCCAGCATTTT. Translating it yields CASSLAGGYQPQHF.

This clone came up once. The rearrangement joins TRBV19 to TRBJ2-7, with 11 nucleotides matching TRBD2. Trimming removed 3 bases from V and 4 bases from J; junction bases left unmatched: 8. Germline V gene lookup returns CDR1 LNHDA and CDR2 SQIVND (reference sequence). The CDR3 consists of 16 residues. This CDR3 is CASSMALAGGGYEQYF. CDR3 DNA: TGTGCCAGTAGTATGGCCTTAGCGGGAGGGGGATACGAGCAGTACTTC.

This sequence joins TRBV10-3 and TRBJ2-1; no clear D gene. Germline V lookup: CDR1 ENHRY, CDR2 SYGVKD. V shed 2 bases and J shed 5 bases, with 4 bases lying between them. The CDR3 has 12 residues. CDR3 sequence (DNA): TGTGCCATCAGTGAGCTAGACAATGAGCAGTTCTTC. This codes for CAISELDNEQFF.

This clone came up a few times. V and J are TRBV12-5 and TRBJ1-1, with D possibly TRBD1 on 5 matching bases. The CDR3 has 14 amino acids. The germline gives CDR1 LGHNT, CDR2 FRNRAP. Trimming took off 0 bases at V and 0 bases at J, with 5 bases between the two ends. CDR3 sequence: CASGLVQVNTEAFF. The CDR3 coding sequence is TGTGCTAGTGGTTTGGTACAGGTGAACACTGAAGCTTTCTTT.

Only a few counts were recorded for this clone. The chain is built from TRBV6-6 and TRBJ2-2; D perhaps matches TRBD2 (5 bases). This CDR3 has 12 amino acids. V was pared by 5 bases and J by 7 bases, with 8 bases between. Germline CDR1 is MNHNY and CDR2 is SVGAGI (reference sequence). The CDR3 region is CASSRRGGELFF. For the CDR3, the DNA is TGTGCCAGCAGTCGACGGGGCGGGGAGCTGTTTTTT.

The chain links TRBV11-2 to TRBJ2-4; TRBD1 aligns across 7 bases. The J segment lost 9 bases and the V segment lost 6 bases, leaving 8 bases of the junction unmatched. The CDR3 spans 13 residues. CDR1 and CDR2 (germline): SGHAT, FQNNGV. This CDR3 reads CASRVDRAGIQYF. CDR3 DNA: TGTGCCAGCAGAGTCGACAGGGCCGGCATTCAGTACTTC.

The chain joins TRBV2 to TRBJ1-4, with 7 bases aligning to TRBD1. The length of the CDR3 is 13 residues. Germline trimming cut 7 bases from V and 4 bases from J; bases unmatched to any gene: 3. In germline, CDR1 is SNHLY, CDR2 FYNNEI. The CDR3 is CASKGTVNEKLFF. CDR3 DNA: TGTGCCAGCAAGGGGACAGTTAATGAAAAACTGTTTTTT.

The CDR3 nucleotides read TGTGCCAGCAGTGGACACCTCAACAATCAGCCCCAGCATTTT. It yields the protein CASSGHLNNQPQHF. The genes are TRBV25-1 and TRBJ1-5; D is unclear. Trimming took off 4 bases at V and 3 bases at J, with 10 bases between the two ends. The length of the CDR3 is 14 residues. Germline lookup yields CDR1 MGHDK and CDR2 SYGVNS.